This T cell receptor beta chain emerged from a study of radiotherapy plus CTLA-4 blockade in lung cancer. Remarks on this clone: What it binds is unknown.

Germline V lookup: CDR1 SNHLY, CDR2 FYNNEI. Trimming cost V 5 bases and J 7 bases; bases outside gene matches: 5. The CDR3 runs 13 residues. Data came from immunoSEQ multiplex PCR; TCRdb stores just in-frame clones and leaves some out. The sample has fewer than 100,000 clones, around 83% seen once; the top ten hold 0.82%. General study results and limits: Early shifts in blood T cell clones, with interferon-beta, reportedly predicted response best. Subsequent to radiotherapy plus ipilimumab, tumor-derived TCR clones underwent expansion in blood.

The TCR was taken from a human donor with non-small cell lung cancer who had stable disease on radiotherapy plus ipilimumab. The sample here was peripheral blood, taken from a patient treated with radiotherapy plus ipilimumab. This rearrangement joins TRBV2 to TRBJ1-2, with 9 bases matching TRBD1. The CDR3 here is CASSPETGGGYTF. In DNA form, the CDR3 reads TGTGCCAGCAGTCCGGAGACAGGGGGTGGCTACACCTTC.